These 30 T cell receptor beta chains originate from one sample sequenced in a study of blood T cell repertoires in COVID-19. Assay: immunoSEQ multiplex PCR; the TCRdb copy retains only in-frame clones and omits some. This repertoire shows 310,000 or so clones, roughly 87% found once; its top ten account for roughly a tenth. Sequences were obtained from peripheral blood. These TCRs come from a man aged 25-45 years with COVID-19, enrolled during active disease.

The J gene is TRBJ1-1, the V gene TRBV10-3; perhaps TRBD1 as D (6 bases). The CDR3 contains 15 residues. Germline V lookup: CDR1 ENHRY, CDR2 SYGVKD. Trimming shortened V by 0 bases and J by 4 bases, and 12 bases separated the two germline ends. This CDR3 reads CAISESGGVGTEAFF. CDR3 sequence (DNA): TGTGCCATCAGTGAGTCTGGGGGCGTGGGCACTGAAGCTTTCTTT.

This rearrangement joins TRBV19 to TRBJ1-6, with 7 bases fitting TRBD1. CDR3 length: 15 amino acids. V was pared by 6 bases and J by 10 bases, with 12 bases of the junction left unmatched. Germline lookup yields CDR1 LNHDA and CDR2 SQIVND (reference sequence). Here the CDR3 reads CASSLRDSLKSPLHF. Written as DNA, the CDR3 is TGTGCCAGTAGCCTCCGGGACAGTCTAAAATCACCCCTCCACTTT.

CDR3 nucleotide sequence: TGTGCCTGGAACAGCGGCGCCGCCGAGCAGTACTTC. Translation gives CAWNSGAAEQYF. The V gene is TRBV30, the J gene TRBJ2-7; weak D call: TRBD2 (5 bases). The germline V and J ends were trimmed by 4 bases and 6 bases, with 13 bases remaining between them. Germline V gives CDR1 GTSNPN, CDR2 SVGIG (reference sequence). CDR3 length: 12 residues.

This clone was found once. The rearrangement links TRBV12-3 or TRBV12-4 to TRBJ2-5; no clear D. The CDR3 extends over 13 amino acids. Between the trimmed V and J ends, which lost 3 bases and 5 bases, there was a span of 10 bases. In DNA form, the CDR3 reads TGTGCCAGCAGTTTCGGAGAACGGGAGACCCAGTACTTC. Translating it yields CASSFGERETQYF.

This chain connects TRBV30 to TRBJ2-1, with 11 positions matching TRBD2. Unmatched junction bases numbered 10, after V lost 0 bases and J lost 0 bases. CDR1 GTSNPN and CDR2 SVGIG come from the germline V gene (reference sequence). The CDR3 has 19 residues. The CDR3 nucleotides are TGTGCCTGGAGTGTATGGGCTAGCGGGAGGACCAGCTCCTACAATGAGCAGTTCTTC. It specifies CAWSVWASGRTSSYNEQFF.

A single count supports this clone. This chain uses TRBV7-3 with TRBJ2-7; 9 bases align to TRBD2. Germline CDR1 and CDR2: SGHTA and FQGTGA. Trimming at V came to 1 base and at J to 4 bases, leaving 8 bases not matched to a gene. The CDR3 has 16 amino acids. CDR3 DNA: TGTGCCAGCAGCTTAATAGGTCCTAGCGGGACTTACGAGCAGTACTTC. Translated, it gives CASSLIGPSGTYEQYF.

This sequence joins TRBV7-3 and TRBJ2-7; D is perhaps TRBD1 (5 bases). Germline V CDR1 and CDR2: SGHTA, FQGTGA. This CDR3 is built from 13 residues. With 5 bases removed from V and 5 bases from J, the gap between germline ends came to 13 bases. The CDR3 is CASSPTEGNEQYF. As DNA, the CDR3 is TGTGCCAGCAGCCCGACAGAAGGAAACGAGCAGTACTTC. Using reference TRBV7-3 and TRBJ2-7 for the parts outside the CDR3, the full variable domain is GAGVSQTPSNKVTEKGKYVELRCDPISGHTALYWYRQSLGQGPEFLIYFQGTGAADDSGLPNDRFFAVRPEGSVSTLKIQRTERGDSAVYLCASSPTEGNEQYFGPGTRLTVT.

The chain joins TRBV18 to TRBJ2-2, with D unclear. Trimming removed 3 bases at V and 6 bases at J, with 8 bases between. The CDR3 is 13 residues long. The germline V gene has CDR1 KGHSH and CDR2 LQKENI. CDR3 sequence (DNA): TGTGCCAGCTCACCGTTCGACTCCGGGGAGCTGTTTTTT. Protein: CASSPFDSGELFF.

Here the CDR3 DNA reads TGTGCCAGCAGCCGAAACCGGGACAGGGATAATCTACTGAACACTGAAGCTTTCTTT. This gives the protein CASSRNRDRDNLLNTEAFF. V usage is TRBV11-2 and J usage is TRBJ1-1; 9 nucleotides line up with TRBD1. Per the germline V gene, CDR1 is SGHAT and CDR2 is FQNNGV. V lost 5 bases to trimming and J lost 0 bases; unmatched junction nucleotides: 16. This CDR3 contains 19 residues.

The gene calls are TRBV29-1 and TRBJ2-7; 11 bases line up with TRBD1. V lost 0 bases to trimming and J lost 6 bases; unmatched junction nucleotides: 4. The germline V gene encodes CDR1 SQVTM and CDR2 ANQGSEA. The CDR3 length is 14 residues. The CDR3: CSVEDGQGAGEQYF. Written as DNA, the CDR3 is TGCAGCGTTGAAGACGGACAGGGGGCGGGCGAGCAGTACTTC.

This CDR3 reads CASSFSSPNYGYTF. The CDR3, as DNA: TGTGCCAGCAGTTTCTCCAGTCCTAACTATGGCTACACCTTC. The V call is TRBV28, the J call TRBJ1-2; no reliable D call. The CDR3 loop spans 14 amino acids. The ends were cut back, 3 bases at V and 0 bases at J, with 8 bases in the middle. Germline values: CDR1 MDHEN, CDR2 SYDVKM.

This clone turned up a few times. The chain combines TRBV29-1 with TRBJ1-1; no firm D call. The V and J ends lost 4 bases and 3 bases respectively, with 3 bases between them. Germline V gene sequence: CDR1 SQVTM, CDR2 ANQGSEA. The CDR3 has 10 residues. The CDR3 here is CSVVYTEAFF. The CDR3 DNA reads as TGCAGCGTTGTATACACTGAAGCTTTCTTT.

V gene TRBV7-2 combines with J gene TRBJ2-7, with 10 bases identical to TRBD1. The CDR3 is made up of 15 amino acids. V lost 5 bases to trimming and J lost 4 bases; unmatched junction nucleotides: 8. Germline V gene sequence: CDR1 SGHTA, CDR2 FQGNSA. The CDR3 sequence is CASSRPGTGVYEQYF. CDR3 nucleotides: TGTGCCAGCAGCCGCCCGGGGACAGGGGTTTACGAGCAGTACTTC.

This chain uses TRBV11-2 with TRBJ1-1; no reliable D call. CDR1 is SGHAT and CDR2 is FQNNGV in the germline V gene. CDR3 length: 15 amino acids. The V gene lost 0 bases and the J gene lost 0 bases, with 8 bases spanning the gap. The CDR3 sequence is CASSLDVRMNTEAFF. CDR3 nucleotide sequence: TGTGCCAGCAGCTTAGACGTCAGGATGAACACTGAAGCTTTCTTT.

The chain carries TRBV7-2 and TRBJ1-3; 9 nucleotides line up with TRBD1. From germline, CDR1 is SGHTA and CDR2 FQGNSA. CDR3 length: 15 residues. J was trimmed by 4 bases and V by 5 bases; bases with no gene match: 6. The DNA of the CDR3 is TGTGCCAGCAGCCCCGGGACAGGGTCGGGAAACACCATATATTTT. Encoded protein: CASSPGTGSGNTIYF. The entire variable domain, with the rest obtained from reference TRBV7-2 and TRBJ1-3, is as follows: GAGVSQSPSNKVTEKGKDVELRCDPISGHTALYWYRQSLGQGLEFLIYFQGNSAPDKSGLPSDRFSAERTGGSVSTLTIQRTQQEDSAVYLCASSPGTGSGNTIYFGEGSWLTVV.

V gene TRBV7-2 combines with J gene TRBJ1-2, with 7 bases aligning to TRBD1. In germline, CDR1 is SGHTA, CDR2 FQGNSA. The CDR3 has 15 residues. V was pared by 6 bases and J by 4 bases, with 11 bases of the junction left unmatched. The CDR3 nucleotides read TGTGCCAGCAGTTTCAGAGAGGGGACAGTCTATGGCTACACCTTC. Encoded protein: CASSFREGTVYGYTF.

The V and J genes are TRBV18 and TRBJ1-1, with 7 positions matching TRBD1. The trim removed 2 bases at V and 1 base at J, leaving 7 bases unmatched. Looked up from germline, CDR1 is KGHSH and CDR2 is LQKENI. The CDR3 length is 16 residues. The DNA for the CDR3 is TGTGCCAGCTCACCATTTGCCGGGACAGAGAACACTGAAGCTTTCTTT. This encodes CASSPFAGTENTEAFF.

This chain connects TRBV12-5 to TRBJ2-3; D gene unclear. This CDR3 spans 14 amino acids. V gave up 0 bases and J gave up 6 bases, with 10 bases separating them. Germline CDR1 is LGHNT and CDR2 is FRNRAP. The CDR3: CASGLVPRLDTQYF. The CDR3 bases are TGTGCTAGTGGTTTGGTACCCCGGTTGGATACGCAGTATTTT.

The chain joins TRBV7-2 to TRBJ2-7; tentative D call: TRBD2 (6 bases). In germline, CDR1 is SGHTA, CDR2 FQGNSA. The CDR3 runs to 18 residues. The ends were cut back, 2 bases at V and 3 bases at J, with 23 bases in the middle. The CDR3 DNA sequence: TGTGCCAGCAGCTTACCCTTGAGAGGGAGGCTATTACTCTACGAGCAGTACTTC. It encodes CASSLPLRGRLLLYEQYF.

The J gene is TRBJ1-3, the V gene TRBV9; no definite D call. Trimming shortened V by 3 bases and J by 7 bases, and 17 bases separated the two germline ends. CDR3 length: 15 amino acids. Germline assignment: CDR1 SGDLS and CDR2 YYNGEE. The CDR3 is CASSAGYLPGNTIYF. For the CDR3, the DNA is TGTGCCAGCAGCGCGGGATATCTCCCCGGGAACACCATATATTTT.

V is TRBV2 and J is TRBJ2-7, with TRBD1 identical over 8 bases. The CDR3 runs to 13 residues. Germline values: CDR1 SNHLY, CDR2 FYNNEI. J was trimmed by 4 bases and V by 7 bases; bases with no gene match: 6. The CDR3 reads CASIGRGLYEQYF. As DNA, the CDR3 is TGTGCCAGCATCGGCAGGGGGCTGTACGAGCAGTACTTC.

CDR3 in DNA: TGTGCCAGCAGCTTAATCATGAACACTGAAGCTTTCTTT. It translates to CASSLIMNTEAFF. The rearrangement links TRBV7-2 to TRBJ1-1; D gene ambiguous. Germline V lookup: CDR1 SGHTA, CDR2 FQGNSA. The CDR3 loop spans 13 amino acids. Trimming shortened V by 2 bases and J by 0 bases, and 4 bases separated the two germline ends. The full variable domain, in which reference TRBV7-2 and TRBJ1-1 provide the parts outside the CDR3, is GAGVSQSPSNKVTEKGKDVELRCDPISGHTALYWYRQSLGQGLEFLIYFQGNSAPDKSGLPSDRFSAERTGGSVSTLTIQRTQQEDSAVYLCASSLIMNTEAFFGQGTRLTVV.

J is TRBJ1-6 and V is TRBV4-3; possibly TRBD1 for D (5 bases). CDR3 length: 17 amino acids. The ends were cut back, 2 bases at V and 6 bases at J, with 17 bases in the middle. CDR1 and CDR2 from the germline V gene are LGHNA and YSLEER. CDR3 amino acids: CASSQYGENGGNSPLHF. CDR3 nucleotides: TGCGCCAGCAGCCAATACGGGGAAAACGGGGGTAATTCACCCCTCCACTTT.

The rearrangement uses TRBV18 and TRBJ2-7; 11 positions agree with TRBD1. This CDR3 contains 15 residues. J lost 3 bases, V lost 6 bases, and 7 bases had no gene match. Germline V gene data show CDR1 as KGHSH and CDR2 as LQKENI. The CDR3 sequence: CASSHRDRGGYEQYF. CDR3 coding DNA: TGTGCCAGCTCTCACCGGGACAGGGGGGGCTACGAGCAGTACTTC.

The chain combines TRBV4-3 with TRBJ1-2, with TRBD1 identical over 7 bases. CDR1 is LGHNA, CDR2 YSLEER, per germline. This CDR3 is 15 amino acids long. The junction had 9 bases not matched to a gene; V was cut back by 4 bases and J by 4 bases. CDR3 DNA: TGCGCCAGCAGCCGCGGGACAGAGTACTTCTATGGCTACACCTTC. Translating it yields CASSRGTEYFYGYTF.

In DNA form, the CDR3 reads TGTGCCAGCAGCTTAACGTTTGCTAGCGGGGGCACACGCTCCTACAATGAGCAGTTCTTC. Residues: CASSLTFASGGTRSYNEQFF. The chain couples TRBV7-3 to TRBJ2-1; 10 positions agree with TRBD2. Unmatched junction bases numbered 11, after V lost 0 bases and J lost 0 bases. The CDR3 is made up of 20 amino acids. Germline lookup yields CDR1 SGHTA and CDR2 FQGTGA. The variable domain in full, completed from reference TRBV7-3 and TRBJ2-1, reads GAGVSQTPSNKVTEKGKYVELRCDPISGHTALYWYRQSLGQGPEFLIYFQGTGAADDSGLPNDRFFAVRPEGSVSTLKIQRTERGDSAVYLCASSLTFASGGTRSYNEQFFGPGTRLTVL.

This rearrangement joins TRBV2 to TRBJ2-5; weak D call: TRBD1 (5 bases). V was cut by 6 bases and J by 2 bases, with 16 bases left in between. The CDR3 runs to 15 residues. The germline V gene encodes CDR1 SNHLY and CDR2 FYNNEI. Written as DNA, the CDR3 is TGTGCCAGCAGAAAAGGATTAGGGGAACAAGAGACCCAGTACTTC. It codes for CASRKGLGEQETQYF. Combining the CDR3 with reference TRBV2 and TRBJ2-5 gives the whole variable domain EPEVTQTPSHQVTQMGQEVILRCVPISNHLYFYWYRQILGQKVEFLVSFYNNEISEKSEIFDDQFSVERPDGSNFTLKIRSTKLEDSAMYFCASRKGLGEQETQYFGPGTRLLVL.

The rearrangement joins TRBV19 to TRBJ1-1; a weak D match, TRBD1 (5 bases). This CDR3 has 14 amino acids. The germline CDR1 and CDR2 sequences are LNHDA and SQIVND (reference sequence). V lost 4 bases to trimming and J lost 1 base, with 10 bases between them. The CDR3 region is CASSTSDTNTEAFF. Here the CDR3 DNA reads TGTGCCAGTAGTACTTCGGACACGAACACTGAAGCTTTCTTT.

V is TRBV4-3 and J is TRBJ2-7; no clear D. CDR1 is LGHNA, CDR2 YSLEER, per germline. The V gene lost 0 bases and the J gene lost 0 bases, with 9 bases spanning the gap. The CDR3 sequence is 15 residues long. The CDR3 protein is CASSQDTVSSYEQYF. Here the CDR3 DNA reads TGCGCCAGCAGCCAAGATACGGTGAGCTCCTACGAGCAGTACTTC.

V is TRBV7-9 and J is TRBJ1-2, with D unresolved. Deletions cut 6 bases from V and 4 bases from J, with 15 bases between. Germline lookup yields CDR1 SEHNR and CDR2 FQNEAQ (reference sequence). The CDR3 consists of 14 residues. The CDR3 is CASSFNQVTYGYTF. The CDR3 DNA sequence: TGTGCCAGCAGTTTCAACCAGGTTACCTATGGCTACACCTTC.